The source of this T cell receptor (beta chain) is a study of T cell responses to AZD1222 COVID-19 vaccine. Study-level points and caveats: Vaccine-related CD4 TCRs covered spike, predominating at 160-218 and 743-854.

The germline V gene encodes CDR1 KGHDR and CDR2 SFDVKD. Trimming cost V 4 bases and J 1 base; bases outside gene matches: 7. This CDR3 has 16 residues. TCRdb's copy holds only in-frame clones and misses some; the assay was immunoSEQ multiplex PCR. The sample lists about 110,000 clones, about 85% occurring once. Turning to this clone: The antigen is undetermined.

The specimen was peripheral blood, collected on day 0 of AZD1222 vaccination. This sequence was found in an adult in good health. The rearrangement uses TRBV24-1 and TRBJ2-5; 8 bases line up with TRBD1. CDR3 nucleotide sequence: TGTGCCACCAGTGACCCCCGGACAGGGCGCCAAGAGACCCAGTACTTC. It is translated as CATSDPRTGRQETQYF.